The following is a TCR beta chain sequence with its context. The CDR3 spans 12 residues. CDR1 MNHEY and CDR2 SMNVEV come from the germline V gene (reference sequence). With 5 bases removed from V and 6 bases from J, the gap between germline ends came to 9 bases. This sample stems from a study of regulatory and conventional T cells in RAG deficiency. Sequencing was performed with immunoSEQ multiplex PCR; in TCRdb, only in-frame clones are kept and a portion is missing. Here the sample spans 10,000 to 15,000 clones, 90% to 95% being singletons. Genomic DNA came from blood conventional CD4+ T cells gated CD25-low CD127-high. These data were also reused for a study on regulatory T cells. That paper adds: Amplification used 52 TRBV primers and 13 TRBJ primers.

Sequencing used CD4+ effector T cells sorted from blood. V is TRBV27 and J is TRBJ2-3; D is possibly TRBD1 (5 bases). This receptor was identified in a human donor in good health. CDR3 nucleotide sequence: TGTGCCAGCAGTCAATCAGGGGATACGCAGTATTTT. Translated, it gives CASSQSGDTQYF.